This TCR beta chain was sequenced during a study of identical twins. This clonotype appeared a few times. MiXCR, applied by TCRdb to the 5' RACE reads, yields one record per CDR3 protein. Of approximately 530,000 distinct CDR3 sequences in the sample, about a fifth were seen once. The same sample was also studied in work on yellow fever vaccine responses in identical twins.

This sequence originates from a woman under 30 in good health. What was sequenced was CD4+ T cells sorted from blood.

CDR3 region: CSASGRGYQDTQYF. The CDR3 DNA reads TGCAGTGCTAGCGGCAGGGGCTATCAAGATACGCAGTATTTT. V and J are TRBV20-1 and TRBJ2-3; D may be TRBD1 (6 bases). Per germline, CDR1 DFQATT and CDR2 SNEGSKA (reference sequence). The CDR3 length is 14 residues. V was clipped by 3 bases and J by 5 bases, with 15 bases between them.